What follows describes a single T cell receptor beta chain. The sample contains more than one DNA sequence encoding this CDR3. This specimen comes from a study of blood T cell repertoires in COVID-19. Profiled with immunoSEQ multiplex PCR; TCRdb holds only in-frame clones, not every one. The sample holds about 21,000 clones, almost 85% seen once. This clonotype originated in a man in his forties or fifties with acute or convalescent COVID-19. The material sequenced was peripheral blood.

CDR3 DNA sequence: TGTGCCAGCACACGGGTGGGGGGAGAGACCCAGTACTTC. Translating gives CASTRVGGETQYF. The chain links TRBV6-5 to TRBJ2-5; possibly TRBD2 for D (6 bases). The germline V gene has CDR1 MNHEY and CDR2 SVGAGI. V gave up 7 bases and J gave up 4 bases, with 13 bases separating them. This CDR3 region has 13 residues.